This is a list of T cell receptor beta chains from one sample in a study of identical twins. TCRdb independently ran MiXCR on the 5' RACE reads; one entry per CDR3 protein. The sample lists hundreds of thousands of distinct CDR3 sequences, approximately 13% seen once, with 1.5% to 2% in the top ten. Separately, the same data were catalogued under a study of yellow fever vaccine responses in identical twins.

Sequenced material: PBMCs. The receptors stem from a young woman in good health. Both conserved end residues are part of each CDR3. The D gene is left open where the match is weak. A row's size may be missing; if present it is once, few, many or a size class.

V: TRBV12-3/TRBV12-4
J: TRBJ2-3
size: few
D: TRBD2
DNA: TGTGCCAGCAGTTTAGCGCGACTAGCGGGGGGCCGCACAGATACGCAGTATTTT
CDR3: CASSLARLAGGRTDTQYF

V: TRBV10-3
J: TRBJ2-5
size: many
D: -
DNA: TGTGCCATCAGCACGCCTGGCGTGCAAGAGACCCAGTACTTC
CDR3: CAISTPGVQETQYF

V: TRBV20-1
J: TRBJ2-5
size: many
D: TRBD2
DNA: TGCAGTGCCACGACTAGCGCTAAAGAGACCCAGTACTTC
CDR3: CSATTSAKETQYF

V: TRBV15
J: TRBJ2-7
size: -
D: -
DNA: TGTGCCACCACCCAGGGGGGGCTTAGCTCCTACGAGCAGTACTTC
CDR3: CATTQGGLSSYEQYF

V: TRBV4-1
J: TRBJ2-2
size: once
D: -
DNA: TGCGCCAGCAGCCAACGGACAAGTAACACCGGGGAGCTGTTTTTT
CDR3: CASSQRTSNTGELFF

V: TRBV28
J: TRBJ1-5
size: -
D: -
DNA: TGTGCCAGCAACCTCCCGCAGGGGCCCCTCAAGGTCCAGCATTTT
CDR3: CASNLPQGPLKVQHF

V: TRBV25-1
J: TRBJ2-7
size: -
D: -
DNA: TGTGCCAGCAGTGACCCAATCCCGGGACTTAACGAGCAGTACTTC
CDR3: CASSDPIPGLNEQYF

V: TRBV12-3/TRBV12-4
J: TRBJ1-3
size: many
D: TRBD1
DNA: TGTGCCAGCAGTTACAGGGGGATTGGAAACACCATATATTTT
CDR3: CASSYRGIGNTIYF

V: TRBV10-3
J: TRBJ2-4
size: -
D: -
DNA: TGTGCCATCAGTGATCCCGGAACGGAGGACATTCAGTACTTC
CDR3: CAISDPGTEDIQYF

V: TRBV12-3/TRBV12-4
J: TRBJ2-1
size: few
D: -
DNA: TGTGCCAGCAGTTTAAAAGCATGGTACAGGCCGCTCAATGAGCAGTTCTTC
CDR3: CASSLKAWYRPLNEQFF

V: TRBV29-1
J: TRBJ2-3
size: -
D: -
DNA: TGCAGCGTTGATGAGTGGGGGACAGATACGCAGTATTTT
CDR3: CSVDEWGTDTQYF

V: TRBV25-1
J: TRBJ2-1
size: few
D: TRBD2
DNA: TGTGCCAGCAGTGCCAATCCGGGACTAGCGGGGGGTTATGAGCAGTTCTTC
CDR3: CASSANPGLAGGYEQFF

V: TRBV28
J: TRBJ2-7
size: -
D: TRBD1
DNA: TGTGCCAGCAGCCACCTAGGACAGGGTAGCTCCTACGAGCAGTACTTC
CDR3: CASSHLGQGSSYEQYF

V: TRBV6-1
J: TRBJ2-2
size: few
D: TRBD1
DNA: TGTGCCAGCAGGGGGGGACAGGGCAACACCGGGGAGCTGTTTTTT
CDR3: CASRGGQGNTGELFF

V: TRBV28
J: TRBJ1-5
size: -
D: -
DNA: TGTGCCAGCAGTCTACCGGGACTCTCCAATCAGCCCCAGCATTTT
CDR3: CASSLPGLSNQPQHF

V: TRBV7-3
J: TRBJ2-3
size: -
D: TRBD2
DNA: TGTGCCAGCAGCTTAGTAGCGGGAGTCTTAGATACGCAGTATTTT
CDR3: CASSLVAGVLDTQYF

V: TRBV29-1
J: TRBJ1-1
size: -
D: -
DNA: TGCAGCGTTGAAGGTTCGAAGGGCAACACTGAAGCTTTCTTT
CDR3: CSVEGSKGNTEAFF

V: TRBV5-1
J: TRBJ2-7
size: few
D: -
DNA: TGCGCCAGCAGCCGACCCCAAAGCCCCTACGAGCAGTACTTC
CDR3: CASSRPQSPYEQYF

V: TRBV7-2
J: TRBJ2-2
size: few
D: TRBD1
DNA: TGTGCCAGCAGTTATTCCCCGGGACAGGTCAACACCGGGGAGCTGTTTTTT
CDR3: CASSYSPGQVNTGELFF

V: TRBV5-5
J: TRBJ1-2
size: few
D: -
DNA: TGTGCCAGCAGCAGCCCCCTCTGGCCCTATGGCTACACCTTC
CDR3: CASSSPLWPYGYTF

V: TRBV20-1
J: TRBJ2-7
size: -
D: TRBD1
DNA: TGCAGTGCTAGAGATGCTGACAGGGCGAGCTCCTACGAGCAGTACTTC
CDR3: CSARDADRASSYEQYF

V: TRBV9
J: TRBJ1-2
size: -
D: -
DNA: TGTGCCAGCCGACGTGGAGAGTATGGCTACACCTTC
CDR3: CASRRGEYGYTF